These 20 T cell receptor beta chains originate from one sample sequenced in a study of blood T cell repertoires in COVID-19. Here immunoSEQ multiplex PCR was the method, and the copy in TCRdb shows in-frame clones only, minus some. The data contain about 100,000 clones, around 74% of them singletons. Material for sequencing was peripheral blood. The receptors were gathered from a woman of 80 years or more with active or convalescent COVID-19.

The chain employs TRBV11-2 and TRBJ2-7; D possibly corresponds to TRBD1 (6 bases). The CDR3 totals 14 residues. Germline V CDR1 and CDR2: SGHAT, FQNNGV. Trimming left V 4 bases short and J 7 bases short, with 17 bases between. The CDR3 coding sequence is TGTGCCAGCAGCTCCCCCCAGGGGTCGGGTGAGCAGTACTTC. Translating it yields CASSSPQGSGEQYF.

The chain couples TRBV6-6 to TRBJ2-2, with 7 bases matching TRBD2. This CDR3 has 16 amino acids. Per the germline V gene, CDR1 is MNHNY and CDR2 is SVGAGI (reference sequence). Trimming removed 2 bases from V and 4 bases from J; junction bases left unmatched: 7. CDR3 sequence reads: CASSYRSREPTGELFF. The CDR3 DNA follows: TGTGCCAGCAGTTACCGGTCGCGGGAGCCCACCGGGGAGCTGTTTTTT.

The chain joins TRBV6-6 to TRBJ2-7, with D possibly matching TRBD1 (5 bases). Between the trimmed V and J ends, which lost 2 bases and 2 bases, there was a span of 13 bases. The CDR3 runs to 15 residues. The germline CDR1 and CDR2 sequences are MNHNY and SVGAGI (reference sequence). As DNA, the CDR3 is TGTGCCAGCAGTTACAGGGGCAGGGTGCCCTACGAGCAGTACTTC. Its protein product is CASSYRGRVPYEQYF.

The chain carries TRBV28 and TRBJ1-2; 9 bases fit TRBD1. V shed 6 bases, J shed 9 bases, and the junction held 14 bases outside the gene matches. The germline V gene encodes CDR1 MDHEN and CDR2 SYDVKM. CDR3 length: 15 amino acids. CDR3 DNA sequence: TGTGCCAGCAGCTACGCCATGGGACAGGGTATGCGCTACACCTTC. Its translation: CASSYAMGQGMRYTF.

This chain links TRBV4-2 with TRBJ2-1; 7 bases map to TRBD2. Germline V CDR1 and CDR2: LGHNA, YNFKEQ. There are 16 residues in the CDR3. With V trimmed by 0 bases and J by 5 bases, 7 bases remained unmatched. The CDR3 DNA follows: TGTGCCAGCAGCCAAGATCTCTGGACTAGGAACAATGAGCAGTTCTTC. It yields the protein CASSQDLWTRNNEQFF.

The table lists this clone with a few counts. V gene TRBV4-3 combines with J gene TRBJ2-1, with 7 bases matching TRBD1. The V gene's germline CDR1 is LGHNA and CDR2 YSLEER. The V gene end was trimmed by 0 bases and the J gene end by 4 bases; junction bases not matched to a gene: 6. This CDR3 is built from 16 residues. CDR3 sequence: CASSQESGQKYNEQFF. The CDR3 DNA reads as TGCGCCAGCAGCCAAGAATCGGGACAGAAGTACAATGAGCAGTTCTTC.

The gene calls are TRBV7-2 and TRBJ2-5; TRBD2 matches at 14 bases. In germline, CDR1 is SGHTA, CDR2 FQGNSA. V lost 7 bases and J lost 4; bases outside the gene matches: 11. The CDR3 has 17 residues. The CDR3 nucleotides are TGTGCCAGCACCATCTTCCGACTAGCGGGAGGGGGAGAGACCCAGTACTTC. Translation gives CASTIFRLAGGGETQYF.

The CDR3 reads CASSEARGEMFF. CDR3 coding DNA: TGTGCCAGCAGTGAAGCGCGAGGAGAGATGTTTTTT. V is TRBV6-1 and J is TRBJ1-4; D is unclear. The V end lost 0 bases, the J end lost 15 bases, and 11 bases lay between the germline ends. Germline lookup yields CDR1 MNHNS and CDR2 SASEGT. CDR3 length: 12 amino acids.

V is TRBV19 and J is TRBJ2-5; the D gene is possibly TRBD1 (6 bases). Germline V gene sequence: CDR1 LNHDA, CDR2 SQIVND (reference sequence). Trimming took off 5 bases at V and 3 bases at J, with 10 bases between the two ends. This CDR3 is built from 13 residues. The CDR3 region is CASSVTGKETQYF. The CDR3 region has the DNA TGTGCCAGTAGTGTAACAGGGAAAGAGACCCAGTACTTC.

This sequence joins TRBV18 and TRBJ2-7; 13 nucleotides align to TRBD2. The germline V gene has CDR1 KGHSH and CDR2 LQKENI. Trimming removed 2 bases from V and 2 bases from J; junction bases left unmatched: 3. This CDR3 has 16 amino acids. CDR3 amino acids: CASSPKGLAGAYEQYF. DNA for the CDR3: TGTGCCAGCTCACCAAAAGGACTAGCGGGGGCCTACGAGCAGTACTTC.

CDR3 region: CASSLAARTGANVLTF. DNA for the CDR3: TGTGCCAGCAGCTTAGCAGCGAGGACTGGGGCCAACGTCCTGACTTTC. The rearrangement joins TRBV11-2 to TRBJ2-6; D remains ambiguous. V was shortened by 1 base and J by 2 bases, with 9 bases between the two germline ends. The CDR3 spans 16 residues. The germline V gene has CDR1 SGHAT and CDR2 FQNNGV.

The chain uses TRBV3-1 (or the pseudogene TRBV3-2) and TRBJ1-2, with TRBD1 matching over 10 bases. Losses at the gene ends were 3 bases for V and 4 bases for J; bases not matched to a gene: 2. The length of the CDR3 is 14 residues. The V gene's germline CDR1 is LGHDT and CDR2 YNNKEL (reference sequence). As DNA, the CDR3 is TGTGCCAGCAGCCACCGGGACAGGGGCTATGGCTACACCTTC. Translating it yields CASSHRDRGYGYTF.

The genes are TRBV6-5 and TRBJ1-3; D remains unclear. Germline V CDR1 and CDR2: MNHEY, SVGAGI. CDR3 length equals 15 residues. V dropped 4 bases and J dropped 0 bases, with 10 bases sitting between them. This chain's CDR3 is CASSSTHSSGNTIYF. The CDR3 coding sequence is TGTGCCAGCAGTTCTACTCATAGCTCTGGAAACACCATATATTTT.

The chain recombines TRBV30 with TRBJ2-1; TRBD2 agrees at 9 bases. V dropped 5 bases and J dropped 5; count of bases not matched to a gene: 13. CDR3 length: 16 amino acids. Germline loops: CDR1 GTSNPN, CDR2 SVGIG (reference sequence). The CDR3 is CAWEGGLLAGHNEQFF. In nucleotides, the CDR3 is TGTGCCTGGGAGGGGGGATTACTAGCGGGCCACAATGAGCAGTTCTTC.

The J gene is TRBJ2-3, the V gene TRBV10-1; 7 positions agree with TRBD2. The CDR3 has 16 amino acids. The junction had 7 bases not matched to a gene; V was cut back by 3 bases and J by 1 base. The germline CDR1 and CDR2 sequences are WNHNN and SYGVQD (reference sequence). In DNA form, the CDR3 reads TGCGCCAGCAGTGACCCGGGAGGAGGTGGCACAGATACGCAGTATTTT. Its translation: CASSDPGGGGTDTQYF.

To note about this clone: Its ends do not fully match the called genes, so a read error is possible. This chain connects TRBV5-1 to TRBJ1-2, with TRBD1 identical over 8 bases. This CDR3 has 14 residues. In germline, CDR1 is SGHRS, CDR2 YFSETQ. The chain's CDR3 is CASSPGQGLEGYTF. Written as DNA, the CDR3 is TGTGCCAGCAGCCCCGGACAGGGCCTAGAGGGCTACACCTTC.

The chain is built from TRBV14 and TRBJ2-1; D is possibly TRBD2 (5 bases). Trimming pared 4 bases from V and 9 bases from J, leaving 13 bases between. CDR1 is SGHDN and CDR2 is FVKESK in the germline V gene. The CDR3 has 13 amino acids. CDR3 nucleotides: TGTGCCAGCAGCCGTCCCCTAGCAGGTGAGCAGTTCTTC. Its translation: CASSRPLAGEQFF.

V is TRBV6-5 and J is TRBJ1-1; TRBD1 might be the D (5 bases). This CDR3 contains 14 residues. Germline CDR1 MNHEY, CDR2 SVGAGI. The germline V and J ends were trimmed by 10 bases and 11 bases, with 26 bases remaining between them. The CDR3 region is CAISRTEGPGRAFF. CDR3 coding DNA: TGTGCCATCTCTCGGACGGAGGGGCCTGGGAGGGCTTTCTTT.

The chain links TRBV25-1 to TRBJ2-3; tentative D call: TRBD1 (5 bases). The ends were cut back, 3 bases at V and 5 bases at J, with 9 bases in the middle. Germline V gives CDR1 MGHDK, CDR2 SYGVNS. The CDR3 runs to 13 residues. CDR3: CASSDGARDTQYF. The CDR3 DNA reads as TGTGCCAGCAGTGATGGGGCGCGAGATACGCAGTATTTT.

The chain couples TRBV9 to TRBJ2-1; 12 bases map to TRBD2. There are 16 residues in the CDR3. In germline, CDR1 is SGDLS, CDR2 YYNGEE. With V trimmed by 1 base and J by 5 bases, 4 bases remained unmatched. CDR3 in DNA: TGTGCCAGCAGCGTAAGGCCTAGCGGGAGGGACAATGAGCAGTTCTTC. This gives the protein CASSVRPSGRDNEQFF.